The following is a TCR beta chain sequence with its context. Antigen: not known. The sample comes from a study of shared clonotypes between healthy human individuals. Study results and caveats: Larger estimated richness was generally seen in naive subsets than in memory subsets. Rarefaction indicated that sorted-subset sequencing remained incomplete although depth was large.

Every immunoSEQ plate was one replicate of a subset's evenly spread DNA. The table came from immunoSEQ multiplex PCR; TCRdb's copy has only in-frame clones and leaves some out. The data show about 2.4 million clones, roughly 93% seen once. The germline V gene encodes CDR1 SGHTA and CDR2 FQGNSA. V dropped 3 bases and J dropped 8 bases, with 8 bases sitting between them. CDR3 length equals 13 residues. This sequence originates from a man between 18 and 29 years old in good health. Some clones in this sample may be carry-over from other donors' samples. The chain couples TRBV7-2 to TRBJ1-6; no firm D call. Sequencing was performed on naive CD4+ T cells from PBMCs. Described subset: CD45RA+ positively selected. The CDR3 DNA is TGTGCCAGCAGCTTGTTGAGGGATTCACCCCTCCACTTT. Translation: CASSLLRDSPLHF.